The present T cell receptor beta chain was sequenced within a study of cytomegalovirus exposure and HLA in healthy donors. Donors consisted of healthy bone marrow donors. At the time of sampling, donors were nominally healthy, though unrecorded immune exposures were likely. As to this clone: Its antigen is not identified.

Germline V lookup: CDR1 SGHTA, CDR2 FQGNSA. V was shortened by 2 bases and J by 2 bases, with 10 bases between the two germline ends. CDR3 length: 15 residues. PCR amplification relied on 60 Vbeta primers (plus 13 Jbeta primers). Repertoires were generated with immunoSEQ multiplex PCR, while TCRdb's copy carries only in-frame clones and drops some. Of some 150,000 clones in the sample, less than 85% are singletons; the top ten hold roughly 1.4%. Study-wide results and limits: Later on, an analysis tied 15,000 to 20,000 TCR beta sequences to HLA alleles at 0.05 false discovery rate. Being productive about 90% or about 30% of the time was typical of most TCR beta V segments in an earlier analysis.

This clonotype was obtained from a man between 40 and 49 years old in good health and CMV-seronegative. The rearrangement uses TRBV7-2 and TRBJ2-1; tentatively, D is TRBD1 (7 bases). Input material: PBMCs. For the CDR3, the DNA is TGTGCCAGCAGCTTACAGGGGGGACCCTACAATGAGCAGTTCTTC. As protein: CASSLQGGPYNEQFF.